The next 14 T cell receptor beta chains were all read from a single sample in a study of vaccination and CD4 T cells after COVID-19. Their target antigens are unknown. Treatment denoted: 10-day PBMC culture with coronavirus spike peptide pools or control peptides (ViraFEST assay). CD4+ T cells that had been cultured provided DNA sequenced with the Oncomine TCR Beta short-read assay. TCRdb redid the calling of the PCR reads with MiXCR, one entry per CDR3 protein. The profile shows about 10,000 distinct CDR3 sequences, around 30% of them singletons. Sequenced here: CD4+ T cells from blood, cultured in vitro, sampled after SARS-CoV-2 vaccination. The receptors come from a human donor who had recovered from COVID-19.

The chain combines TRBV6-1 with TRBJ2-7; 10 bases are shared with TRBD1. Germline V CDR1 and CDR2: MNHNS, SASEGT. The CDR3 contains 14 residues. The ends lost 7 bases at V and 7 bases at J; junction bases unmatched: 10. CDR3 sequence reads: CASNLGQGGGEQYF. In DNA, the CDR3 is TGTGCCAGCAACCTCGGACAGGGGGGGGGAGAGCAGTACTTC.

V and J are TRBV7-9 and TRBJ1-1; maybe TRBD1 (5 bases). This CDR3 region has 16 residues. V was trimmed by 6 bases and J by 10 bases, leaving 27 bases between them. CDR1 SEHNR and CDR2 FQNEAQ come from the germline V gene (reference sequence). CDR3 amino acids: CASRLALGLTRYRAFF. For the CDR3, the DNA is TGTGCCAGCAGGCTCGCCTTGGGACTCACGCGTTACAGAGCTTTCTTT.

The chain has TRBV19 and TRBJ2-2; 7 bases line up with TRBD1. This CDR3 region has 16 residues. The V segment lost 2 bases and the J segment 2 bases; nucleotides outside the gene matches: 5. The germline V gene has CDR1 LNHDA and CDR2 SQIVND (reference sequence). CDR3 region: CASSILGTANTGELFF. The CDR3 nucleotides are TGTGCCAGTAGTATACTTGGGACAGCTAACACCGGGGAGCTGTTTTTT.

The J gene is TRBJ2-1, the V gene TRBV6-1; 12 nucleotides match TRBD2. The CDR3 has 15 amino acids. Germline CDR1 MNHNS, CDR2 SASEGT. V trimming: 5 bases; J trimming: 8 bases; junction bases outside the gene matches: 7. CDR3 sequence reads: CASSHLTSGSYEQFF. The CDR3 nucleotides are TGTGCCAGCAGTCACCTGACTAGCGGGAGCTATGAGCAGTTCTTC.

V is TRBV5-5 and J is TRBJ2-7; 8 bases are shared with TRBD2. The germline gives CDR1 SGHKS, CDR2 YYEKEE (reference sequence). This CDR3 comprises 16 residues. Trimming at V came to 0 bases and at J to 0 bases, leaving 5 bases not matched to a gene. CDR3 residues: CASSLGFGTSSYEQYF. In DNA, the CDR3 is TGTGCCAGCAGCTTGGGATTTGGGACTAGCTCCTACGAGCAGTACTTC.

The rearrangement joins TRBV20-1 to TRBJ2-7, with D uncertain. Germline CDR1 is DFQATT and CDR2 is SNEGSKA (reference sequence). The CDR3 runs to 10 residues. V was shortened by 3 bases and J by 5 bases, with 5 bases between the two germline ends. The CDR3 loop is CSASFHEQYF. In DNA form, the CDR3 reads TGCAGTGCTAGCTTTCACGAGCAGTACTTC.

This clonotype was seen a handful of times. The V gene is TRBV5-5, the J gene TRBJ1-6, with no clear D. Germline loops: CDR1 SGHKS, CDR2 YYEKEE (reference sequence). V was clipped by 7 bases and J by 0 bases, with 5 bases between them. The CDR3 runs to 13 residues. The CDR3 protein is CASRSSYNSPLHF. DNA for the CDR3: TGTGCCAGCCGGAGCTCCTATAATTCACCCCTCCACTTT.

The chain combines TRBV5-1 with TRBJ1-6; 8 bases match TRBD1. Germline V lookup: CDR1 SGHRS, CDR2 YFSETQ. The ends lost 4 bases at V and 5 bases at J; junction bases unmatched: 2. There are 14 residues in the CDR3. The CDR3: CASSRGQDNSPLHF. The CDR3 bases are TGCGCCAGCAGCCGGGGACAGGATAATTCACCCCTCCACTTT.

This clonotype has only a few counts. The CDR3 loop is CATAVFTDTQYF. The CDR3, as DNA: TGTGCCACCGCCGTCTTCACAGATACGCAGTATTTT. The chain has TRBV15 and TRBJ2-3, with D hard to call. The V end lost 8 bases, the J end lost 2 bases, and 8 bases lay between the germline ends. This CDR3 spans 12 amino acids. CDR1 is LNHNV and CDR2 is YYDKDF in the germline V gene (reference sequence). Full variable domain (outside the CDR3, taken from reference TRBV15 and TRBJ2-3): DAMVIQNPRYQVTQFGKPVTLSCSQTLNHNVMYWYQQKSSQAPKLLFHYYDKDFNNEADTPDNFQSRRPNTSFCFLDIRSPGLGDTAMYLCATAVFTDTQYFGPGTRLTVL.

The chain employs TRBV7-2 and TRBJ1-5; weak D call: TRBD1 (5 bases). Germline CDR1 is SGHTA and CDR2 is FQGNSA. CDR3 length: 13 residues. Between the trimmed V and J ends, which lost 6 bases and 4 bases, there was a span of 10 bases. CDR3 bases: TGTGCCAGCAGTTTTCAGGGTAATCAGCCCCAGCATTTT. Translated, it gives CASSFQGNQPQHF.

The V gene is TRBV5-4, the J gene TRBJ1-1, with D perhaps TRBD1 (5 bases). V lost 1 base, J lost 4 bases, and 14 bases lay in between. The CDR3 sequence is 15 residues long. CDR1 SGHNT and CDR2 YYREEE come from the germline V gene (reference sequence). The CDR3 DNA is TGTGCCAGCAGCTTGAGGCAGGGAGGGAGCACTGAAGCTTTCTTT. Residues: CASSLRQGGSTEAFF.

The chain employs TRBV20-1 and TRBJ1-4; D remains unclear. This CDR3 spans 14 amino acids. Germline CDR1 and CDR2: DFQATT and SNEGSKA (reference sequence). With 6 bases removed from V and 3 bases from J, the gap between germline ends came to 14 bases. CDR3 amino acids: CSATRPGSNEKLFF. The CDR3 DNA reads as TGCAGTGCAACTCGGCCGGGCTCTAATGAAAAACTGTTTTTT.

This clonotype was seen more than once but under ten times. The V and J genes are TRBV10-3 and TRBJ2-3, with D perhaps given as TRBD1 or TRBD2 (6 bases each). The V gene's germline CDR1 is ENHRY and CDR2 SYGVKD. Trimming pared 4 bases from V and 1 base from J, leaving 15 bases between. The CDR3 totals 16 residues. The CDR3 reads CAISVRGDLRTDTQYF. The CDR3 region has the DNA TGTGCCATCAGTGTGAGGGGGGACTTGCGCACAGATACGCAGTATTTT.

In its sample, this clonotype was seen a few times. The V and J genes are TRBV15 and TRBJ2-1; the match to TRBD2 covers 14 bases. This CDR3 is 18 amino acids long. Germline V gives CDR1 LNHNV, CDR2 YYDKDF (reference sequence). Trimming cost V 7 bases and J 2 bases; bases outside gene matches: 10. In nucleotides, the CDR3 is TGTGCCACCACCCAGGGACTAGCGGGAGCCATGGCCTACAATGAGCAGTTCTTC. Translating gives CATTQGLAGAMAYNEQFF.